This T cell receptor beta chain stems from a study of human T cells and chemical hapten exposure. Germline values: CDR1 SEHNR, CDR2 FQNEAQ (reference sequence). V was cut by 4 bases and J by 4 bases, with 7 bases left in between. The CDR3 is 12 amino acids. In TCRdb, the RACE reads were re-called with MiXCR into one record per CDR3 protein. The sample holds tens of thousands of distinct CDR3 sequences; 9.5% to 10% are singletons and the top ten take roughly a tenth. Time point here: pre-sensitization, week 0. Treatment indicated: therapeutic diphenylcyclopropenone sensitization with weekly scalp DPC. There are many counts of this clonotype.

The receptor was derived from a middle-aged man with alopecia areata. Some clones in this sample may be carry-over from other donors' samples. The chain combines TRBV7-9 with TRBJ2-5; D is ambiguous. Sequenced here: whole blood, sampled in connection with sensitization to the hapten diphenylcyclopropenone (DPC). The CDR3 sequence: CASSSVTETQYF. The CDR3 DNA sequence: TGTGCCAGCAGCTCCGTGACAGAGACCCAGTACTTC.